Detailed here is one T cell receptor (beta chain). Its antigen is not identified. This sample stems from a study of immune cell composition in non-small cell lung cancer. Assay used: immunoSEQ multiplex PCR; TCRdb lists only in-frame clones, some missing. This sample yields 2,000 to 2,500 clones, of which around 70% are seen a single time; approximately 5.3% belongs to the top ten. Study outcomes and limitations: Clones >0.5% enriched in tumour were rarer in adenocarcinoma (around 35%) than squamous (about 80%).

This TCR was recovered from a human donor with non-small cell lung cancer. The specimen sequenced was lung tumor tissue.

The CDR3: CASSLNVAGHNEQFF. As DNA, the CDR3 is TGTGCCAGCAGCTTAAACGTAGCGGGCCACAATGAGCAGTTCTTC. V is TRBV7-3 and J is TRBJ2-1; 7 bases line up with TRBD2. Per germline, CDR1 SGHTA and CDR2 FQGTGA. CDR3 length equals 15 residues. V shed 1 base and J 5 bases; nucleotides not matched to a gene: 5.